These T cell receptor beta chains were read from a single sample in a study of Tregs in tolerant kidney transplant recipients. TCRdb's table, derived via immunoSEQ multiplex PCR, lists solely in-frame clones and lacks some. The repertoire holds 80,000 to 90,000 clones, with around 90% as singletons. The sequenced sample consisted of CD8+ T cells from blood. The receptors originated from a human donor in good health. CDR3s include the opening cysteine and the closing phenylalanine or tryptophan. Each record gives: J gene, clone size, D gene, V gene, CDR3 protein, CDR3 DNA. The D gene is left open where the match is weak. Expanded clones get a size class; other rows say once, few or many, or leave the size out.

>TRBJ2-7|NA|NA|TRBV5-1
CASSPPMGEKSYEQYF
TGCGCCAGCAGCCCCCCAATGGGAGAGAAGTCCTACGAGCAGTACTTC
>TRBJ1-2|NA|TRBD1|TRBV29-1
CSVETGGDYGYTF
TGCAGCGTTGAAACAGGGGGCGACTATGGCTACACCTTC
>TRBJ2-1|NA|TRBD2|TRBV27
CASSSSGRAYYNEQFF
TGTGCCAGCAGTTCCAGCGGGAGGGCCTATTACAATGAGCAGTTCTTC
>TRBJ1-1|NA|NA|TRBV10-1
CASSESGTEAFF
TGCGCCAGCAGTGAGTCGGGCACTGAAGCTTTCTTT
>TRBJ2-7|NA|TRBD1|TRBV27
CASSLDRGVYEQYF
TGTGCCAGCAGTCTGGACAGGGGGGTATACGAGCAGTACTTC
>TRBJ1-2|NA|NA|TRBV19
CASSIPGSRGYGYTF
TGTGCCAGTAGTATTCCTGGGTCAAGAGGCTATGGCTACACCTTC
>TRBJ2-1|NA|NA|TRBV25-1
CASSDPADYNEQFF
TGTGCCAGCAGTGATCCGGCGGACTACAATGAGCAGTTCTTC
>TRBJ2-7|few|NA|TRBV4-1
CASSQEPSQSSYEQYF
TGCGCCAGCAGCCAAGAACCCTCCCAGAGCTCCTACGAGCAGTACTTC
>TRBJ1-2|NA|NA|TRBV6-1
CASSEGRYSYGYTF
TGTGCCAGCAGTGAGGGTCGGTACAGCTATGGCTACACCTTC
>TRBJ2-7|NA|TRBD1|TRBV13
CASSSAGTGGSYEQYF
TGTGCCAGCAGCTCAGCCGGGACAGGTGGATCCTACGAGCAGTACTTC
>TRBJ2-5|NA|NA|TRBV2
CASPGQGRRETQYF
TGTGCCAGCCCGGGGCAGGGCCGTCGGGAGACCCAGTACTTC
>TRBJ1-2|NA|NA|TRBV6-1
CASSATGNYGYTF
TGTGCCAGCAGTGCGACCGGTAACTATGGCTACACCTTC
>TRBJ2-7|NA|TRBD2|TRBV11-2
CASSSGGALYEQYF
TGTGCCAGCAGCTCCGGGGGGGCCTTATACGAGCAGTACTTC
>TRBJ2-7|NA|TRBD2|TRBV14
CASSQPTSGTWEQYF
TGTGCCAGCAGCCAACCGACTAGCGGGACTTGGGAGCAGTACTTC
>TRBJ2-4|NA|NA|TRBV5-4
CASSYAGTLENIQYF
TGTGCCAGCAGCTACGCCGGGACACTAGAAAACATTCAGTACTTC
>TRBJ1-2|NA|TRBD1|TRBV9
CASSPRDSYGYTF
TGTGCCAGCAGCCCTCGGGACAGCTATGGCTACACCTTC
>TRBJ2-1|NA|NA|TRBV11-2
CASSLDMGGGRPYNEQFF
TGTGCCAGCAGCTTAGATATGGGAGGGGGCCGTCCCTACAATGAGCAGTTCTTC
>TRBJ1-3|NA|NA|TRBV21-1
CASKVTESGNTIYF
TGTGCCAGCAAAGTAACCGAATCTGGAAACACCATATATTTT
>TRBJ1-4|NA|NA|TRBV6-6
CASSRLASPGEKLFF
TGTGCCAGCAGCCGCCTGGCGTCGCCGGGTGAAAAACTGTTTTTT
>TRBJ1-4|once|NA|TRBV5-6
CASSLASEVMANEKLFF
TGTGCCAGCAGCTTGGCCTCCGAGGTGATGGCTAATGAAAAACTGTTTTTT
>TRBJ1-3|NA|NA|TRBV9
CASSVGGNTIYF
TGTGCCAGCAGCGTAGGAGGAAACACCATATATTTT
>TRBJ2-4|NA|TRBD1|TRBV4-1
CASSHRQGDQYF
TGCGCCAGCAGCCACCGACAGGGGGATCAGTACTTC
>TRBJ2-1|NA|NA|TRBV5-4
CASSLHYEQFF
TGTGCCAGCAGCTTGCACTATGAGCAGTTCTTC
>TRBJ1-5|NA|NA|TRBV29-1
CSASGREGQPQHF
TGCAGCGCCTCTGGCAGGGAAGGTCAGCCCCAGCATTTT
>TRBJ1-3|NA|NA|TRBV6-5
CASSRDTGNTIYF
TGTGCCAGCAGTCGGGACACTGGAAACACCATATATTTT
>TRBJ1-6|NA|NA|TRBV9
CASSADRYNSPLHF
TGTGCCAGCAGCGCGGACAGATATAATTCACCCCTCCACTTT
>TRBJ2-1|NA|TRBD2|TRBV6-4
CASSEESGGANEQFF
TGTGCCAGCAGTGAAGAGAGCGGGGGGGCCAATGAGCAGTTCTTC
>TRBJ2-2|NA|NA|TRBV9
CASSVNTGELFF
TGTGCCAGCAGCGTAAATACCGGGGAGCTGTTTTTT